The next 27 T cell receptor beta chains were all read from a single sample in a study of CD8 T cells in Susac syndrome. A quantity of about 0.5 to 1 ug RNA underwent reverse transcription using random hexamers. Each CDR3 protein is one row after TCRdb ran MiXCR on the immunoSEQ multiplex PCR reads. The sample lists some 260,000 distinct CDR3 sequences, approximately 84% occurring once. The sequencing sample was made of CD8+ T cells from PBMCs. The receptor set was obtained from a human donor with multiple sclerosis.

A single count supports this clonotype. The V call is TRBV9, the J call TRBJ2-1, with a weak D call TRBD2 (6 bases). Trimming left V 4 bases short and J 5 bases short, with 16 bases between. Germline-derived CDR1 and CDR2 are SGDLS and YYNGEE. The length of the CDR3 is 15 residues. This chain's CDR3 is CASSLSGLENNEQFF. The CDR3 coding sequence is TGTGCCAGCAGCCTATCGGGACTGGAGAACAATGAGCAGTTCTTC.

V is TRBV29-1 and J is TRBJ2-2; D may be TRBD1 (7 bases). Germline CDR1 SQVTM, CDR2 ANQGSEA. This CDR3 is 16 amino acids long. Trimming took 1 base from V and 3 from J, leaving 15 bases between them. In DNA form, the CDR3 reads TGCAGCGTTGAAGGGATGCAGGGGGGTGACACCGGGGAGCTGTTTTTT. Translating it yields CSVEGMQGGDTGELFF.

The CDR3 loop reads CASSQYRGLYSYEQYF. DNA for the CDR3: TGTGCCAGCAGCCAGTACCGTGGACTGTACTCCTACGAGCAGTACTTC. The chain recombines TRBV14 with TRBJ2-7; D perhaps matches TRBD2 (5 bases). V was cut by 3 bases and J by 0 bases, with 15 bases left in between. The CDR3 has 16 residues. CDR1 is SGHDN, CDR2 FVKESK, per germline.

This sequence joins TRBV20-1 and TRBJ2-4; 8 nucleotides align to TRBD1. This CDR3 is built from 15 residues. Germline CDR1 and CDR2: DFQATT and SNEGSKA (reference sequence). The V and J ends lost 4 bases and 8 bases, in that order; junction bases with no gene match: 13. The CDR3 protein is CSATRPGQGRDIQYF. CDR3 bases: TGCAGTGCTACACGCCCCGGACAGGGTAGAGACATTCAGTACTTC.

The chain carries TRBV28 and TRBJ1-2; D is ambiguous. CDR1 is MDHEN, CDR2 SYDVKM, per germline. V was shortened by 2 bases and J by 5 bases, with 15 bases between the two germline ends. The CDR3 sequence is 15 residues long. The CDR3 nucleotides are TGTGCCAGCAGTTTAGCCCCAGTTGAAGCTTATGGCTACACCTTC. As protein: CASSLAPVEAYGYTF.

The genes are TRBV27 and TRBJ1-1; 8 bases agree with TRBD1. In germline, CDR1 is MNHEY, CDR2 SMNVEV (reference sequence). The CDR3 is 14 residues long. V shed 6 bases, J shed 4 bases, and the junction held 7 bases outside the gene matches. CDR3 in DNA: TGTGCCAGCAGCGTTACAGGGGGTTCCACTGAAGCTTTCTTT. Protein sequence: CASSVTGGSTEAFF.

The V and J genes are TRBV14 and TRBJ1-1, with TRBD1 as a possible D gene (6 bases). CDR1 SGHDN and CDR2 FVKESK come from the germline V gene. Between the trimmed V and J ends, which lost 2 bases and 2 bases, there was a span of 15 bases. CDR3 length: 16 residues. The CDR3 sequence: CASSQRGARVNTEAFF. The CDR3 DNA reads TGTGCCAGCAGCCAAAGGGGGGCGCGTGTAAACACTGAAGCTTTCTTT.

The chain combines TRBV7-9 with TRBJ2-1, with D possibly TRBD2 on 6 matching bases. CDR3 length: 12 residues. The germline V and J ends were trimmed by 6 bases and 14 bases, with 17 bases remaining between them. Germline V lookup: CDR1 SEHNR, CDR2 FQNEAQ (reference sequence). The CDR3 DNA is TGTGCCAGCAGTTTGACTCGGGAGACGGAGTTCTTC. This encodes CASSLTRETEFF. The whole variable domain, filled in from reference TRBV7-9 and TRBJ2-1, reads DTGVSQNPRHKITKRGQNVTFRCDPISEHNRLYWYRQTLGQGPEFLTYFQNEAQLEKSRLLSDRFSAERPKGSFSTLEIQRTEQGDSAMYLCASSLTRETEFFGPGTRLTVL.

The rearrangement uses TRBV20-1 and TRBJ2-5, with D uncertain. The CDR3 length is 15 residues. Germline loops: CDR1 DFQATT, CDR2 SNEGSKA (reference sequence). Deletions cut 3 bases from V and 2 bases from J, with 16 bases between. The CDR3 is CSASFPRQGQETQYF. In DNA form, the CDR3 reads TGCAGTGCTAGTTTCCCCAGACAAGGACAAGAGACCCAGTACTTC.

The chain couples TRBV12-3 or TRBV12-4 to TRBJ2-7; 7 nucleotides match TRBD2. This CDR3 is built from 14 residues. J gave up 5 bases and V 0 bases, and 4 bases lay outside the gene matches. Here the CDR3 DNA reads TGTGCCAGCAGTTTAGCATCCGGGAGGAACGAGCAGTACTTC. Translation gives CASSLASGRNEQYF.

The chain recombines TRBV27 with TRBJ2-1, with 7 bases matching TRBD2. V shed 7 bases, J shed 4 bases, and the junction held 7 bases outside the gene matches. This CDR3 has 14 amino acids. Germline-derived CDR1 and CDR2 are MNHEY and SMNVEV (reference sequence). CDR3 in DNA: TGTGCCAGCACCACGGGAGGCGGGTACAATGAGCAGTTCTTC. Translation gives CASTTGGGYNEQFF.

This chain links TRBV2 with TRBJ2-7; weak D call: TRBD2 (5 bases). The CDR3 loop spans 15 amino acids. CDR1 and CDR2 (germline): SNHLY, FYNNEI. Trimming took 5 bases from V and 7 from J, leaving 21 bases between them. CDR3 sequence reads: CASSHQDSAAEEQYF. CDR3 sequence (DNA): TGTGCCAGCAGTCACCAAGATAGTGCAGCGGAGGAGCAGTACTTC.

J is TRBJ1-1 and V is TRBV27; D gene unclear. This CDR3 is 11 amino acids long. Germline V lookup: CDR1 MNHEY, CDR2 SMNVEV (reference sequence). Trimming took 7 bases from V and 4 from J, leaving 7 bases between them. The CDR3 is CASKRATEAFF. The DNA for the CDR3 is TGTGCCAGCAAAAGGGCCACTGAAGCTTTCTTT.

CDR3 amino acids: CASSVAPQNEAFF. In DNA form, the CDR3 reads TGTGCCAGCAGCGTAGCTCCGCAAAATGAAGCTTTCTTT. This chain joins TRBV9 and TRBJ1-1; D gene ambiguous. The V gene lost 0 bases and the J gene lost 7 bases, with 10 bases spanning the gap. From germline, CDR1 is SGDLS and CDR2 YYNGEE. This CDR3 spans 13 amino acids. Combining the CDR3 with reference TRBV9 and TRBJ1-1 gives the whole variable domain DSGVTQTPKHLITATGQRVTLRCSPRSGDLSVYWYQQSLDQGLQFLIQYYNGEERAKGNILERFSAQQFPDLHSELNLSSLELGDSALYFCASSVAPQNEAFFGQGTRLTVV.

This sequence joins TRBV7-9 and TRBJ2-7; 8 bases line up with TRBD1. The germline CDR1 and CDR2 sequences are SEHNR and FQNEAQ (reference sequence). V lost 1 base, J lost 6 bases, and 8 bases stayed unmatched. The CDR3 length is 15 residues. CDR3 in DNA: TGTGCCAGCAGCTTAGGGACAGGGTCGAAGTCCGAGCAGTACTTC. Its translation is CASSLGTGSKSEQYF.

V usage is TRBV29-1 and J usage is TRBJ2-1; D unclear. CDR1 SQVTM and CDR2 ANQGSEA come from the germline V gene. CDR3 size: 13 residues. V was shortened by 7 bases and J by 6 bases, with 16 bases between the two germline ends. DNA of the CDR3: TGCAGCGCCTTCGAGGTGTGGGTCAATGAGCAGTTCTTC. This gives the protein CSAFEVWVNEQFF.

The chain recombines TRBV29-1 with TRBJ2-3; 12 bases are shared with TRBD2. Germline V gives CDR1 SQVTM, CDR2 ANQGSEA. This CDR3 region has 16 residues. Losses at the gene ends were 6 bases for V and 3 bases for J; bases not matched to a gene: 10. The DNA for the CDR3 is TGCAGCGTCATAGGACTAGCGGGAACCTGGACAGATACGCAGTATTTT. Translated: CSVIGLAGTWTDTQYF.

This clonotype was detected only a few times. The CDR3 nucleotides read TGTGCCAGCAGCGGAACCGGCACAGATACGCAGTATTTT. Its protein product is CASSGTGTDTQYF. The rearrangement links TRBV5-6 to TRBJ2-3; D remains unclear. Germline loops: CDR1 SGHDT, CDR2 YYEEEE. The CDR3 runs 13 residues. V gave up 4 bases and J gave up 1 base, with 7 bases separating them.

The chain employs TRBV27 and TRBJ2-1, with unresolved D. Trimming shortened V by 3 bases and J by 7 bases, and 10 bases separated the two germline ends. From germline, CDR1 is MNHEY and CDR2 SMNVEV (reference sequence). The CDR3 is 13 residues long. CDR3 residues: CASSFFPLNEQFF. CDR3 coding DNA: TGTGCCAGCAGTTTTTTTCCCCTGAATGAGCAGTTCTTC.

This rearrangement joins TRBV7-6 to TRBJ1-4, with a tentative D call TRBD1 (5 bases). CDR3 size: 11 residues. The germline V gene encodes CDR1 SGHVS and CDR2 FNYEAQ. V lost 8 bases and J 10 bases, leaving 11 bases between the germline ends. CDR3 in DNA: TGTGCCAGCGGGACGGAGGGAAAACTGTTTTTT. Translation gives CASGTEGKLFF.

This chain uses TRBV5-4 with TRBJ2-4; perhaps TRBD1 as D (5 bases). The germline V and J ends were trimmed by 0 bases and 0 bases, with 10 bases remaining between them. There are 16 residues in the CDR3. CDR1 SGHNT and CDR2 YYREEE come from the germline V gene (reference sequence). CDR3 protein: CASSLERGAAKNIQYF. The CDR3 nucleotides read TGTGCCAGCAGCTTGGAAAGGGGCGCAGCCAAAAACATTCAGTACTTC.

CDR3 sequence (DNA): TGTGCCTGGAGTGGTAATGTCAATCAGCCCCAGCATTTT. It specifies CAWSGNVNQPQHF. The chain carries TRBV30 and TRBJ1-5; D ambiguous. CDR1 is GTSNPN and CDR2 is SVGIG in the germline V gene (reference sequence). The V and J ends lost 1 base and 3 bases respectively, with 7 bases between them. This CDR3 spans 13 amino acids.

CDR3 nucleotides: TGCGCCAGCAGTCAATCGTTCGCAGATACGCAGTATTTT. As protein: CASSQSFADTQYF. This sequence joins TRBV23-1 and TRBJ2-3, with D hard to call. TRBV23-1 is an ORF; its function is uncertain. Trimming shortened V by 0 bases and J by 4 bases, and 5 bases separated the two germline ends. This CDR3 region has 13 residues.

J is TRBJ2-2 and V is TRBV12-3 or TRBV12-4; weak D call: TRBD1 (5 bases). The CDR3 spans 15 residues. The V gene lost 1 base and the J gene lost 7 bases, with 13 bases spanning the gap. For the CDR3, the DNA is TGTGCCAGCAGTTTAGTTACAGGAATCCTCGGGGAGCTGTTTTTT. It specifies CASSLVTGILGELFF.

The genes are TRBV20-1 and TRBJ2-1; D unclear. Trimming removed 1 base at V and 6 bases at J, with 22 bases between. The CDR3 length is 17 residues. Germline V gene data show CDR1 as DFQATT and CDR2 as SNEGSKA (reference sequence). The CDR3 nucleotides are TGCAGTGCTAGAGGTCTCAATATTATGGCGGTGGTCAATGAGCAGTTCTTC. This translates into CSARGLNIMAVVNEQFF.

The chain employs TRBV12-3 or TRBV12-4 and TRBJ2-2; D unclear. This CDR3 comprises 14 residues. Trimming removed 5 bases from V and 8 bases from J, with 15 bases in between. CDR3 in amino acids: CASSPRPGGGELFF. Here the CDR3 DNA reads TGTGCCAGCAGTCCCCGACCGGGTGGGGGGGAGCTGTTTTTT.

This sequence joins TRBV14 and TRBJ2-1; a possible D gene is TRBD2 (5 bases). CDR1 SGHDN and CDR2 FVKESK come from the germline V gene. V was trimmed by 4 bases and J by 8 bases, leaving 21 bases between them. The CDR3 has 16 residues. In nucleotides, the CDR3 is TGTGCCAGCAGCCCCCGTCGGACTCCTCTGGTTGATGAGCAGTTCTTC. It encodes CASSPRRTPLVDEQFF.